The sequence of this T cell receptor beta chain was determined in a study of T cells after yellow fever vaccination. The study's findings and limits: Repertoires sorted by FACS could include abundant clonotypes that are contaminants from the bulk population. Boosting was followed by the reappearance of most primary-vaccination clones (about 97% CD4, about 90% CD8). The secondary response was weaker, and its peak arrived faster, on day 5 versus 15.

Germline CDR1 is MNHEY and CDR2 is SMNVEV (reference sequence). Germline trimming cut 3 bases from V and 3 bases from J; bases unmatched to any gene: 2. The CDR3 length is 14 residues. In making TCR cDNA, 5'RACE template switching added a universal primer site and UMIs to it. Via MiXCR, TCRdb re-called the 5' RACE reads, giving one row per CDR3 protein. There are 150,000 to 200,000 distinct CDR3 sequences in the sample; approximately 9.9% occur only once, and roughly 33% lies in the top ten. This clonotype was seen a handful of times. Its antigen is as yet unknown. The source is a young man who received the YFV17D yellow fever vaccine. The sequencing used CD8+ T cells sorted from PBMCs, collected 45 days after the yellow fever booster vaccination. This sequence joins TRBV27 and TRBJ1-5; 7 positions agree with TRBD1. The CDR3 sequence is CASSFTGVNQPQHF. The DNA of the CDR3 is TGTGCCAGCAGTTTTACAGGGGTCAATCAGCCCCAGCATTTT.